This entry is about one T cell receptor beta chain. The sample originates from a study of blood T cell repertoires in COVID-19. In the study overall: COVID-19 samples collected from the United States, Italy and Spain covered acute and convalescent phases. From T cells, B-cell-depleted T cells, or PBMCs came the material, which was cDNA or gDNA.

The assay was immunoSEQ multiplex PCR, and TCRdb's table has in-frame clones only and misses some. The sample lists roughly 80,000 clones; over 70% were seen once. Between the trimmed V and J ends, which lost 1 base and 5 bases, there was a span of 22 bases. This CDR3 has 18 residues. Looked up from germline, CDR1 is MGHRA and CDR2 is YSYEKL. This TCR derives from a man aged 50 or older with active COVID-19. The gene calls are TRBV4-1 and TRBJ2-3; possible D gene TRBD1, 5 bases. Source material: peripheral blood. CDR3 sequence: CASSQGATGIRIGDTQYF. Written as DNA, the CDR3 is TGCGCCAGCAGCCAAGGGGCTACAGGAATTAGGATTGGAGATACGCAGTATTTT.